This T cell receptor (beta chain) is from a study of blood T cell repertoires in COVID-19. Study-wide background: The cDNA or gDNA used as material had been derived from T cells, B-cell-depleted T cells, or PBMCs.

Data came from immunoSEQ multiplex PCR; TCRdb stores just in-frame clones and leaves some out. This table holds some 110,000 clones, 85% to 90% found once. This TCR derives from a human donor in a cohort sampled during active COVID-19. Sample: peripheral blood.

The CDR3 DNA follows: TGTGCCAGCAGCTTGGTGCGGGGAGAGACCCAGTACTTC. This gives the protein CASSLVRGETQYF. The chain carries TRBV5-5 and TRBJ2-5, with D tentatively TRBD2 (6 bases). Between the trimmed V and J ends, which lost 0 bases and 4 bases, there was a span of 7 bases. Germline CDR1 is SGHKS and CDR2 is YYEKEE (reference sequence). This CDR3 spans 13 amino acids. Full variable domain (remainder filled in from reference TRBV5-5 and TRBJ2-5): DAGVTQSPTHLIKTRGQQVTLRCSPISGHKSVSWYQQVLGQGPQFIFQYYEKEERGRGNFPDRFSARQFPNYSSELNVNALLLGDSALYLCASSLVRGETQYFGPGTRLLVL.